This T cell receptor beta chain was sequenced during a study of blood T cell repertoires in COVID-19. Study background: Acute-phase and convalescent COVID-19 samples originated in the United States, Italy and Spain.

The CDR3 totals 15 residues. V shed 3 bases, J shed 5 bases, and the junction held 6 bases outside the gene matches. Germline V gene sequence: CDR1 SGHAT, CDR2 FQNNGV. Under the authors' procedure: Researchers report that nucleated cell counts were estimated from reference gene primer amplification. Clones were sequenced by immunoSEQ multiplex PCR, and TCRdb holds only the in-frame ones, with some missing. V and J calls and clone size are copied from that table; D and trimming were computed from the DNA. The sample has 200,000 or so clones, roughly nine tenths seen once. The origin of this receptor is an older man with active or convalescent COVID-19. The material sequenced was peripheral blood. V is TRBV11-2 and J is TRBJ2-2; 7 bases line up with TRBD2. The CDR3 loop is CASSFETSRTGELFF. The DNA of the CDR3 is TGTGCCAGCAGCTTCGAGACTAGCCGGACCGGGGAGCTGTTTTTT. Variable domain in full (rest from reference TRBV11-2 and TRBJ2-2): EAGVAQSPRYKIIEKRQSVAFWCNPISGHATLYWYQQILGQGPKLLIQFQNNGVVDDSQLPKDRFSAERLKGVDSTLKIQPAKLEDSAVYLCASSFETSRTGELFFGEGSRLTVL.